The entry below gives a single T cell receptor beta chain sequence along with its context. No antigen is known for it. Trimming took off 5 bases at V and 1 base at J, with 6 bases between the two ends. Germline CDR1 is SGHTA and CDR2 is FQGTGA. This CDR3 spans 13 amino acids. Clones were read by immunoSEQ multiplex PCR, and TCRdb kept only the in-frame ones, dropping some. The sample has roughly 48,000 clones; over 85% are singletons. This record belongs to a study of OX40 agonist ivuxolimab in advanced cancers. Study-wide context: The dose-escalation cohort was around 83% male, with a mean age of about 60 years, ranging about 20 to 85.

Study-level points and caveats: People who partly responded at 0.1-3.0 mg/kg had some of the least clonal expansion seen. Dosing at 0.1 to 3.0 mg/kg was accompanied by clonal expansion of CD4+ and CD8+ blood T cells by week 6. The study found that CD8+ T cells averaged more expanded clones than CD4+.

The chain recombines TRBV7-3 with TRBJ2-1; D is unclear. The sequencing here drew on CD4+ or CD8+ T cells sorted from blood, taken in a trial of the OX40 agonist ivuxolimab. The sequence was obtained from an adult with an advanced solid tumor such as melanoma, head and neck, liver or kidney cancer. DNA for the CDR3: TGTGCCAGCAGCCTAGGTTCCTACAATGAGCAGTTCTTC. The encoded protein is CASSLGSYNEQFF.